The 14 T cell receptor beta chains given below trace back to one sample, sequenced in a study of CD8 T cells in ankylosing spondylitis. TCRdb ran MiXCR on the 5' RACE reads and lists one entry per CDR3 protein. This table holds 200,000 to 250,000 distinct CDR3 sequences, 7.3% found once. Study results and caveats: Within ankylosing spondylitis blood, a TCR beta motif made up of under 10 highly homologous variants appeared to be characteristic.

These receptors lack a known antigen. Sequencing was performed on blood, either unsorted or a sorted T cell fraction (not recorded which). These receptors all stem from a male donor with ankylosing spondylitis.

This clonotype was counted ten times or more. This CDR3 reads CASSLLGGWATEAFF. In DNA, the CDR3 is TGCGCCAGCAGCTTGCTTGGGGGCTGGGCCACTGAAGCTTTCTTT. The genes are TRBV5-1 and TRBJ1-1, with D perhaps TRBD1 (6 bases). V gave up 1 base and J gave up 4 bases, with 14 bases separating them. Germline lookup yields CDR1 SGHRS and CDR2 YFSETQ. CDR3 size: 15 residues.

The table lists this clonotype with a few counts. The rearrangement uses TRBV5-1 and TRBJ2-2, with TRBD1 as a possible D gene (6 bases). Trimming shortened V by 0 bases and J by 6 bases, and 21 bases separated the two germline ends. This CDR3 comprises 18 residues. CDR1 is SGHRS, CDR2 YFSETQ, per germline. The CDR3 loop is CASSLAPGAGKKPGELFF. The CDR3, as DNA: TGCGCCAGCAGCTTGGCCCCAGGGGCAGGGAAGAAACCCGGGGAGCTGTTTTTT.

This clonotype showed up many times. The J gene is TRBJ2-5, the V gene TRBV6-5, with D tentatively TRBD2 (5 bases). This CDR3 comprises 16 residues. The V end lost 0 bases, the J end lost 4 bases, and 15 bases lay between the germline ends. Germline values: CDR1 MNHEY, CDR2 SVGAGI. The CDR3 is CASSYSDQRFLETQYF. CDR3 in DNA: TGTGCCAGCAGTTACTCGGATCAGCGGTTTCTAGAGACCCAGTACTTC.

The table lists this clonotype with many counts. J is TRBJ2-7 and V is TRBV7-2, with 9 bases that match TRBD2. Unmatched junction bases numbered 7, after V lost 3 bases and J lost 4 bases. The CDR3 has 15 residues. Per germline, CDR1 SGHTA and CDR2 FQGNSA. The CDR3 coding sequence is TGTGCCAGCAGCTTTAATAGCGGGGGTGTGTACGAGCAGTACTTC. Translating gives CASSFNSGGVYEQYF.

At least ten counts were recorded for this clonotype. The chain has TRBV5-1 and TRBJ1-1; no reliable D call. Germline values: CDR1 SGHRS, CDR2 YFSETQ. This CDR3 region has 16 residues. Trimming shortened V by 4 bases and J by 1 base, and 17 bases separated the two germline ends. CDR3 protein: CASSPKAAAWNTEAFF. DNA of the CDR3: TGCGCCAGCAGCCCCAAGGCGGCAGCCTGGAACACTGAAGCTTTCTTT.

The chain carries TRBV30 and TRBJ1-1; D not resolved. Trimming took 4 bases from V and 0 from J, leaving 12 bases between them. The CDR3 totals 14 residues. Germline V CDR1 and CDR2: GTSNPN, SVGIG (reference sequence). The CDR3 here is CAWIRRTMNTEAFF. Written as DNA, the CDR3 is TGTGCCTGGATTCGTAGGACCATGAACACTGAAGCTTTCTTT.

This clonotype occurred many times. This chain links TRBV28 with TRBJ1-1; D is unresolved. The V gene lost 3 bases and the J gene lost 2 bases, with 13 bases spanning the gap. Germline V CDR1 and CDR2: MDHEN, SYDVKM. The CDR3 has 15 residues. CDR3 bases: TGTGCCAGCAGTTTGGGCCAAATGGGCAACACTGAAGCTTTCTTT. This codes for CASSLGQMGNTEAFF.

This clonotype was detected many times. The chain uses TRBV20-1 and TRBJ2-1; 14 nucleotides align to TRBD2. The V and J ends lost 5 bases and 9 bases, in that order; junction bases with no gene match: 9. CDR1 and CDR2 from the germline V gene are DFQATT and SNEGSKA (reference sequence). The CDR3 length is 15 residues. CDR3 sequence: CSAATGLAGAGEQFF. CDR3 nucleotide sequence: TGCAGTGCTGCGACGGGACTAGCGGGAGCGGGTGAGCAGTTCTTC.

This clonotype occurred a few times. This CDR3 reads CASMVMGESTEAFF. The CDR3 DNA reads TGTGCCAGCATGGTAATGGGGGAGTCCACTGAAGCTTTCTTT. The chain employs TRBV25-1 and TRBJ1-1; perhaps TRBD1 as D (5 bases). Germline loops: CDR1 MGHDK, CDR2 SYGVNS. V lost 7 bases and J lost 4, with 16 bases in between. The CDR3 extends over 14 amino acids.

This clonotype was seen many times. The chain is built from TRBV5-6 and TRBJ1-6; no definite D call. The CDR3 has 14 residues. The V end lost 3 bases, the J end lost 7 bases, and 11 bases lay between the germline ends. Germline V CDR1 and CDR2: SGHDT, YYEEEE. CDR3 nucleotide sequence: TGTGCCAGCAGCTGGCGACGGCTGAATTCACCCCTCCACTTT. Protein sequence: CASSWRRLNSPLHF.

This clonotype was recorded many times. DNA of the CDR3: TGTGCCAGCATTCACCGGGACAGTCTCACAGATACGCAGTATTTT. Residues: CASIHRDSLTDTQYF. The chain couples TRBV12-3 or TRBV12-4 to TRBJ2-3, with 7 bases aligning to TRBD1. Losses at the gene ends were 7 bases for V and 2 bases for J; bases not matched to a gene: 9. The CDR3 length is 15 residues.

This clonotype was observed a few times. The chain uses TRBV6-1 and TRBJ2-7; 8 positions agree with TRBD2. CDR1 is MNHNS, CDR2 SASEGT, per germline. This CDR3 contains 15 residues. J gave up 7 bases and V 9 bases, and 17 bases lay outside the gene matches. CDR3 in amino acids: CASSSPREGYREQYF. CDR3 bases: TGTGCCAGTTCCTCCCCCCGGGAGGGCTATCGGGAGCAGTACTTC.

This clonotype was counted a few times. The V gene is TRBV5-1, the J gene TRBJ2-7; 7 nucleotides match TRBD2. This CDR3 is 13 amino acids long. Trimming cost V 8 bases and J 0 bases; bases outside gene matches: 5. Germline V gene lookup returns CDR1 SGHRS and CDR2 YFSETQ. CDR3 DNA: TGCGCCAGTCGCCTAGCGGACTCCTACGAGCAGTACTTC. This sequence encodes CASRLADSYEQYF.

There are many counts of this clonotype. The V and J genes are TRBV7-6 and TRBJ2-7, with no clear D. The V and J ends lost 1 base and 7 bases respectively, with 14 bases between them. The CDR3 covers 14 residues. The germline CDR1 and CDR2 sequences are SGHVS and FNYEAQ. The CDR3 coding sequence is TGTGCCAGCAGCTTAGAGGTTCGATCCCGAGAGCAGTACTTC. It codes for CASSLEVRSREQYF.